This TCR beta chain was identified in a study of control samples from healthy donors and cancer patients. V was clipped by 3 bases and J by 6 bases; unmatched bases: 10. The CDR3 is 16 amino acids. CDR1 and CDR2 (germline): MNHNY, SVGAGI (reference sequence). This table comes from immunoSEQ multiplex PCR, and its TCRdb copy is limited to in-frame clones, with some not included. The sample holds about 170,000 clones; 70% to 90% are singletons and the top ten take around 12%. The sequence was obtained from a young man in good health. Sequenced input: blood. J is TRBJ2-2 and V is TRBV6-6, with 7 bases lining up with TRBD2. Here the CDR3 reads CASSYGGSKWAGELFF. The CDR3, as DNA: TGTGCCAGCAGTTATGGCGGGAGTAAATGGGCCGGGGAGCTGTTTTTT.